This T cell receptor (beta chain) was recorded in a study of cytomegalovirus exposure and HLA in healthy donors. Study at large: An analysis done earlier identified 90 million to 120 million unique TCR beta sequences from about 179 million T cells. Study-level points and caveats: More clonal expansion characterized HLA-associated TCR beta chains than equally common others in a later analysis.

Primers: 60 Vbeta forward and 13 Jbeta reverse. Sequencing used immunoSEQ multiplex PCR; TCRdb keeps in-frame clones, though not all of them. The data show 180,000 or so clones, with approximately 83% seen just once and about 9.3% held by the top ten. A note on this clone: What it recognizes is unknown.

This CDR3 has 14 residues. Looked up from germline, CDR1 is SEHNR and CDR2 is FQNEAQ (reference sequence). Trimming took off 2 bases at V and 0 bases at J, with 7 bases between the two ends. Sequenced material: PBMCs. The TCR comes from a young man in good health and CMV-seropositive. The chain employs TRBV7-9 and TRBJ1-2; no definite D call. CDR3 amino acids: CASSLSGANYGYTF. The CDR3 coding sequence is TGTGCCAGCAGCTTATCCGGAGCTAACTATGGCTACACCTTC.